The rows below give T cell receptor beta chains drawn from one sample of a study of shared clonotypes between healthy human individuals. This table comes from immunoSEQ multiplex PCR, and its TCRdb copy is limited to in-frame clones, with some not included. The data contain about 2.1 million clones, approximately 92% of them singletons. The specimen was naive CD8+ T cells from PBMCs. Every receptor here comes from a man aged 18 to 35 in good health. Some clones in this sample may be carry-over from other donors' samples. The CDR3 runs from the conserved cysteine through the conserved F or W.

j_call v_call cdr3_aa
TRBJ1-4 TRBV5-1 CASSLRQPIEKLFF
TRBJ1-5 TRBV5-8 CASSLQGYSNQPQHF
TRBJ2-1 TRBV15 CATSRKTGLEAQFF
TRBJ2-1 TRBV7-9 CASSSWDRGSEEQFF
TRBJ1-1 TRBV5-1 CASSLSEMGELGEAFF
TRBJ2-5 TRBV11-3 CASSPRQEETQYF
TRBJ2-5 TRBV7-8 CASSENRGPGLAQETQYF
TRBJ2-3 TRBV18 CASSPQGGTSTDTQYF
TRBJ2-5 TRBV27 CASSSQLGGETQYF
TRBJ2-5 TRBV5-5 CASTPHRGQETQYF
TRBJ2-3 TRBV9 CASSVRFSGDRTDTQYF
TRBJ2-7 TRBV7-8 CASSPSIGPSLRGQYF
TRBJ2-3 TRBV29-1 CSVAGWGEITDTQYF
TRBJ1-1 TRBV7-6 CASSLAQGGRMNTEAFF
TRBJ2-7 TRBV18 CASSPKVRESYEQYF
TRBJ1-5 TRBV19 CASSIVPGNQPQHF
TRBJ2-4 TRBV14 CASSQAASGSLSAKNIQYF
TRBJ2-1 TRBV19 CASEDRMRDEQFF
TRBJ2-7 TRBV5-4 CASSLGLAGGPRTEQYF
TRBJ1-5 TRBV21-1 CASNNDGGADSNQPQHF
TRBJ2-7 TRBV27 CASSLNGLGSYEQYF
TRBJ2-2 TRBV6-1 CAMREGYFTGELFF
TRBJ2-2 TRBV27 CASTWTGADTGELFF
TRBJ2-1 TRBV7-9 CASSLEVKPPRFF
TRBJ1-2 TRBV29-1 CSVGTANYGYTF
TRBJ2-7 TRBV28 CASSRTGRSYEQYF
TRBJ2-6 TRBV7-9 CASSHPGQGFGANVLTF
TRBJ2-5 TRBV5-6 CASSSGAQGFQETQYF
TRBJ2-1 TRBV14 CASSQGHGSYNEQFF